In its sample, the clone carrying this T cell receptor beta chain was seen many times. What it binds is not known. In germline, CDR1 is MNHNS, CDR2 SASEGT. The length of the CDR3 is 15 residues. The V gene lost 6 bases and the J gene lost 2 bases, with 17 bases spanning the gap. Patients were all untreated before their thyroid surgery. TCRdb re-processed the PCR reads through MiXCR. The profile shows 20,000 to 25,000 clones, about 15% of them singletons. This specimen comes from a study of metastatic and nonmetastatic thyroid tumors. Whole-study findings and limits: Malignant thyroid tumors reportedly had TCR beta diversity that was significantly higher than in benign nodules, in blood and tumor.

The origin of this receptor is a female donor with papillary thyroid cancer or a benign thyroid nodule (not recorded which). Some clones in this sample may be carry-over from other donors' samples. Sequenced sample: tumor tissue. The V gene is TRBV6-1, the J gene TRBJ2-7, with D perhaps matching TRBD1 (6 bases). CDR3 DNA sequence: TGTGCCAGCAGGAAACAGGGCAGTTCCCCCTACGAGCAGTACTTC. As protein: CASRKQGSSPYEQYF.